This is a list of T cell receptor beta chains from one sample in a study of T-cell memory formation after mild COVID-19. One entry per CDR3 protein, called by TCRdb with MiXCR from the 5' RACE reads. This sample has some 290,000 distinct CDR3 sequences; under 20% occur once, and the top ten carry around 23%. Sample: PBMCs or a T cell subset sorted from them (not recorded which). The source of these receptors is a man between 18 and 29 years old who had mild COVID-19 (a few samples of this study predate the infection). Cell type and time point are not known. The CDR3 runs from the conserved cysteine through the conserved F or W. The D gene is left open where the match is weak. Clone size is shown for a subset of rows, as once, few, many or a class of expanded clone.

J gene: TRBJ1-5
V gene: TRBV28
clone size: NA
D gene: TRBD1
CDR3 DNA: TGTGCCAGCAGTCTGCCGACAGGGTCGAGCAATCAGCCCCAGCATTTT
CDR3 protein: CASSLPTGSSNQPQHF

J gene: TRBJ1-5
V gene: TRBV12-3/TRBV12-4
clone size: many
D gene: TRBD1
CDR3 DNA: TGTGCCAGCAGTTTACCGGGACAGGGCCGGGGCCAGCCCCAGCATTTT
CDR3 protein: CASSLPGQGRGQPQHF

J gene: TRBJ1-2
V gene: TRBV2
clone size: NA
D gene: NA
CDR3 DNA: TGTGCCAGCAGTGACCAGGGGACCAACTATGGCTACACCTTC
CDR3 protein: CASSDQGTNYGYTF

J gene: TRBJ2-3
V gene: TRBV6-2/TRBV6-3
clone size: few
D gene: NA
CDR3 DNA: TGTGCCAGCACCCAACAGGGCTACTTTCATACGCAGTATTTT
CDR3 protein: CASTQQGYFHTQYF

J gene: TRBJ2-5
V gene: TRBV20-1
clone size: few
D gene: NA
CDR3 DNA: TGCAGCTCGTCTGGGGATCAGACCCAGTACTTC
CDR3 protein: CSSSGDQTQYF

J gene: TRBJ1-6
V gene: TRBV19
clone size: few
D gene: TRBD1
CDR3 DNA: TGTGCCAGTACCCCGGACAGGGGGCTAGGTGGCCTCCACTTT
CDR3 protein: CASTPDRGLGGLHF

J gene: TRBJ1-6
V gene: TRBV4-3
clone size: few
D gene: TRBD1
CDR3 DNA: TGCGCCAGCAGCCTGGACAGGGGTGTAAAGTCACCCCTCCACTTT
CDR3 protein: CASSLDRGVKSPLHF

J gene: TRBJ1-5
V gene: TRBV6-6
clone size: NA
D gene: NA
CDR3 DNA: TGTGCCAGCAGTTGGAACGGGTTTAATCAGCCCCAGCATTTT
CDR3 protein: CASSWNGFNQPQHF

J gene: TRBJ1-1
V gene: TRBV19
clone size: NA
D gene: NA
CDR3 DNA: TGTGCCAGTAGTATAGCCGCTCGCCTCAGGAACACTGAAGCTTTCTTT
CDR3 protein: CASSIAARLRNTEAFF

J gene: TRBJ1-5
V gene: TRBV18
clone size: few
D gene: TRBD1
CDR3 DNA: TGTGCCAGCTCACGCGGGACAGATCTATCCTATCAGCCCCAGCATTTT
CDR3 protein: CASSRGTDLSYQPQHF

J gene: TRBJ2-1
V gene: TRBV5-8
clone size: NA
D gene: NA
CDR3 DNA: TGTGCCAGCAGCCCGTCGGGTGATGAGCAGTTCTTC
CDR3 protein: CASSPSGDEQFF

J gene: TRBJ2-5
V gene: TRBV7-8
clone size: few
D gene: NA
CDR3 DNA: TGTGCCAGCAGCTTAGTTGCTTCGAGCGGCGCCGAGACCCAGTACTTC
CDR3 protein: CASSLVASSGAETQYF

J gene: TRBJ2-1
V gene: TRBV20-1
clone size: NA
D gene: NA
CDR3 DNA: TGCAGTGCGCCCAAACCGTACAGGGAACACGAGCAGTTCTTC
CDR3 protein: CSAPKPYREHEQFF

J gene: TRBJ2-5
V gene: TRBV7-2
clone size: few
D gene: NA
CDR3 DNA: TGTGCCAGCAGCCCCGCGTGGGGCCAAGAGACCCAGTACTTC
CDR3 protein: CASSPAWGQETQYF

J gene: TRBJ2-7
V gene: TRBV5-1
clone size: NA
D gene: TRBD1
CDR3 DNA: TGCGCCAGCAGCTTCCGGGACAGGGGCTCCGAGCAGTACTTC
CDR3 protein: CASSFRDRGSEQYF

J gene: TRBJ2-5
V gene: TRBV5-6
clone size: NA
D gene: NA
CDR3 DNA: TGTGCCAGCAGCCACCGCGGGGAGGAGACCCAGTACTTC
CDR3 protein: CASSHRGEETQYF

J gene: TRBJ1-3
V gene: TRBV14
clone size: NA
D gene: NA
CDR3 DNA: TGTGCCAGCAGCCAAGCGGGGACGATCTCTGGAAACACCATATATTTT
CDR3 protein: CASSQAGTISGNTIYF

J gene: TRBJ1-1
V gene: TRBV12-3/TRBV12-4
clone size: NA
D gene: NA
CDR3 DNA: TGTGCCAGCAGTTTACAGGCCGTTGGGAACACTGAAGCTTTCTTT
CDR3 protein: CASSLQAVGNTEAFF

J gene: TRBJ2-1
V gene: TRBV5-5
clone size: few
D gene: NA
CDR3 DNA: TGTGCCAGCAGCTTTAGTAGATTGACTAGCTCCTACAATGAGCAGTTCTTC
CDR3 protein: CASSFSRLTSSYNEQFF

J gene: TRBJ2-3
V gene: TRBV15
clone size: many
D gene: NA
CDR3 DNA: TGTGCCACCAGCAGAGAGGGGGATACGCAGTATTTT
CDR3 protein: CATSREGDTQYF

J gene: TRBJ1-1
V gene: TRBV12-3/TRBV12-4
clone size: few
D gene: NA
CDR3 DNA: TGTGCCAGCAGCCTTGGGACCGCCTCAGGAGCTTTCTTT
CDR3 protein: CASSLGTASGAFF

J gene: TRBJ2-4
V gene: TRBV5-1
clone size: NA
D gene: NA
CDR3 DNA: TGCGCCAGCAGCTTGGTAGTTCGGGGTAGCAAAAACATTCAGTACTTC
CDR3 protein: CASSLVVRGSKNIQYF

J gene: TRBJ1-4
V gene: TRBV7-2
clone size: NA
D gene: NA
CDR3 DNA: TGTGCCAGCAGCTTAGCGGGCAGCAATGAAAAACTGTTTTTT
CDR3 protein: CASSLAGSNEKLFF

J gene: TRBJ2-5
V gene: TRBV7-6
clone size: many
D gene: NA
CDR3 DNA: TGTGCCAGCAGCTTAGAGAGGGCGCAGGAGACCCAGTACTTC
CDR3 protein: CASSLERAQETQYF

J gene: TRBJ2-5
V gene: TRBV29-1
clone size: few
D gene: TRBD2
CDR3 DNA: TGCAGCGTTGTGGGACTAGCGGGGGGTAGAGAGACCCAGTACTTC
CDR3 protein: CSVVGLAGGRETQYF

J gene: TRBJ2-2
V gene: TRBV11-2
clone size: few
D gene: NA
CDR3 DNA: TGTGCCAGCAGCCTCCTGAGTGGGGAGCTGTTTTTT
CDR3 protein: CASSLLSGELFF

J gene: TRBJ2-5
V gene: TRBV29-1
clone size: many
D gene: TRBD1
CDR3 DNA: TGCAGCGTTGATGGACAGGGAGAGACCCAGTACTTC
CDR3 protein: CSVDGQGETQYF

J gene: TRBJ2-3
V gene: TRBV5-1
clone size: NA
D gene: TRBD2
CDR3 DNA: TGCGCCAGCAGCTTGGAGAGGGGACTAGCGACAGATACGCAGTATTTT
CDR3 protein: CASSLERGLATDTQYF

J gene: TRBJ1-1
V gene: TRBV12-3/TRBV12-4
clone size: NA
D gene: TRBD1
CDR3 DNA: TGTGCCAGCAGTTTACCGACAGGGATGAACACTGAAGCTTTCTTT
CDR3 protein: CASSLPTGMNTEAFF

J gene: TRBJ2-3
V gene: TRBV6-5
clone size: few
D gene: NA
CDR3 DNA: TGTGCCAGCAGTTCGACAGGCGGGCATGGAGATACGCAGTATTTT
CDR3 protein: CASSSTGGHGDTQYF

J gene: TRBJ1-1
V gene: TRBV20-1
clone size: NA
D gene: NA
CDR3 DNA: TGCAGTGCTAGACAGGGCTCTCGGTCTACTGAAGCTTTCTTT
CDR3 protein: CSARQGSRSTEAFF

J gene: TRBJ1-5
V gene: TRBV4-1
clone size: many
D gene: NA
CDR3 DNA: TGCGCCAGCAGCCAAGTTTATGTGGGGCAAAGGAATCAGCCCCAGCATTTT
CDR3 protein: CASSQVYVGQRNQPQHF

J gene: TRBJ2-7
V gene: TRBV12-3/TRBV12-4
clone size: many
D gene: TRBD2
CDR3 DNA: TGTGCCAGCAGTCCCCCGGGGGGAGGCTACGAGCAGTACTTC
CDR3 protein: CASSPPGGGYEQYF

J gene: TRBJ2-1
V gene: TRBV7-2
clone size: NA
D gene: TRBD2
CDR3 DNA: TGTGCCAGCAGCCGTCAGGACCTAGCGGGGGGACTTTGGGATGAGCAGTTCTTC
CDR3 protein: CASSRQDLAGGLWDEQFF

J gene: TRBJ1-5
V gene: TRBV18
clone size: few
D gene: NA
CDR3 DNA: TGTGCCAGCTCACCAAATGCGCAGGGAGGCCAGCCCCAGCATTTT
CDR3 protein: CASSPNAQGGQPQHF

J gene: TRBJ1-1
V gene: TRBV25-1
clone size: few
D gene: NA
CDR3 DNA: TGTGCCAGCAGTGCCTGGACTCGAGAAGCTTTCTTT
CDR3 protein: CASSAWTREAFF

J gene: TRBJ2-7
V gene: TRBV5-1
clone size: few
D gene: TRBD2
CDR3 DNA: TGCGCCAGCAGCCCATACACAAGCGGGGGCTACGAGCAGTACTTC
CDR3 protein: CASSPYTSGGYEQYF

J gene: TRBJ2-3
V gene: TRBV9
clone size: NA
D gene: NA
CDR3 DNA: TGTGCCAGCAGCGTAGACTACCCTAGCACAGATACGCAGTATTTT
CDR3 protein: CASSVDYPSTDTQYF

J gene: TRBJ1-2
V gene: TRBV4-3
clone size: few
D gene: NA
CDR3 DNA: TGCGCCAGCAGCCAAGATTTGGGGGCCGGGGGCTACACCTTC
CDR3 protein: CASSQDLGAGGYTF

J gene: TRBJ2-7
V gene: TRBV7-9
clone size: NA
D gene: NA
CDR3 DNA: TGTGCCAGCAGCCCCCGTCGCAGCTCCTACGAGCAGTACTTC
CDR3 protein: CASSPRRSSYEQYF